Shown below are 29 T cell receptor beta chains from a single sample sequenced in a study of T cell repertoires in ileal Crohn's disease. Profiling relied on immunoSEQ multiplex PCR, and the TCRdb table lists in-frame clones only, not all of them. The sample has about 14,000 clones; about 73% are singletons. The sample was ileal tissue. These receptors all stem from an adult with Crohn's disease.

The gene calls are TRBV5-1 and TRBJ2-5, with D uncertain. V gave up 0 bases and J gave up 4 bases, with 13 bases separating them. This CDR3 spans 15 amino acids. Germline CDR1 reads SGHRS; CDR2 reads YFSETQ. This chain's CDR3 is CASSLAGQVGETQYF. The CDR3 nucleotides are TGCGCCAGCAGCTTGGCAGGTCAGGTCGGAGAGACCCAGTACTTC.

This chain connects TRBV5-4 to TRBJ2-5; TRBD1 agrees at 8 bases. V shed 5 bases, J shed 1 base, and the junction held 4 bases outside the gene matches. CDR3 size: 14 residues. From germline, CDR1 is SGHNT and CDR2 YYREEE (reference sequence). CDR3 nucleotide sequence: TGTGCCAGCAGTACAGGACAGGGCCAAGAGACCCAGTACTTC. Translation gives CASSTGQGQETQYF.

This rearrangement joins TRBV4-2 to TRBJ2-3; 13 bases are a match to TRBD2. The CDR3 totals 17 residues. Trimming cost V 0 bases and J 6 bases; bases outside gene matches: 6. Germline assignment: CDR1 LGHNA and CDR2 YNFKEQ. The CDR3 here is CASSQDWTSGGGDTQYF. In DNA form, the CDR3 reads TGTGCCAGCAGCCAAGATTGGACTAGCGGGGGAGGGGATACGCAGTATTTT.

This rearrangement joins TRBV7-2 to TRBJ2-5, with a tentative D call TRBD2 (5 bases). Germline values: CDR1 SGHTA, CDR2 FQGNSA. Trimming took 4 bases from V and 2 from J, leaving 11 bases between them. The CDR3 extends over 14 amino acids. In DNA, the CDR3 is TGTGCCAGCAGCTCAGGAGGCTTACAAGAGACCCAGTACTTC. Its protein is CASSSGGLQETQYF. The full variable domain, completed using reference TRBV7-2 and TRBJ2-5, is GAGVSQSPSNKVTEKGKDVELRCDPISGHTALYWYRQSLGQGLEFLIYFQGNSAPDKSGLPSDRFSAERTGGSVSTLTIQRTQQEDSAVYLCASSSGGLQETQYFGPGTRLLVL.

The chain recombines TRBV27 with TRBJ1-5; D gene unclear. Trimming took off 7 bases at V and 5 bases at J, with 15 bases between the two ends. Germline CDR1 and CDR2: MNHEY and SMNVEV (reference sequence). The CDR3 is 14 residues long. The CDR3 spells CASIVASPYQPQHF. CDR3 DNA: TGTGCCAGCATTGTGGCTTCACCCTATCAGCCCCAGCATTTT.

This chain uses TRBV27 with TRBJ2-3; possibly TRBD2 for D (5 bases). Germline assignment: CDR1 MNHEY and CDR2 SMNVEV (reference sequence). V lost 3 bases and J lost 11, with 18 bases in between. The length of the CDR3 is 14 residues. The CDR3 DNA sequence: TGTGCCAGCAGTTTCCTATCTGGGGTAGGAGGGCAGTATTTT. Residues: CASSFLSGVGGQYF.

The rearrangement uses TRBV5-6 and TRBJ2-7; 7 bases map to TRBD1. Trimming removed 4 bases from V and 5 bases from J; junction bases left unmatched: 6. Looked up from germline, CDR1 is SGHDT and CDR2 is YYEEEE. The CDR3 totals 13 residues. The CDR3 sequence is CASSPQGINEQYF. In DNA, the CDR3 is TGTGCCAGCAGCCCACAGGGGATCAACGAGCAGTACTTC.

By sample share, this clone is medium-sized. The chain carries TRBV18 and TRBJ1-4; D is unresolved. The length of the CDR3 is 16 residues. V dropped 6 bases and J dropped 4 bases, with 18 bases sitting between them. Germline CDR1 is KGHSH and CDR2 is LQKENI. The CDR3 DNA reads TGTGCCAGCTCCCCCAACGTCCGGATTTATAATGAAAAACTGTTTTTT. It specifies CASSPNVRIYNEKLFF. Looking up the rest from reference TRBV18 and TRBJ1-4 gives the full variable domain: NAGVMQNPRHLVRRRGQEARLRCSPMKGHSHVYWYRQLPEEGLKFMVYLQKENIIDESGMPKERFSAEFPKEGPSILRIQQVVRGDSAAYFCASSPNVRIYNEKLFFGSGTQLSVL.

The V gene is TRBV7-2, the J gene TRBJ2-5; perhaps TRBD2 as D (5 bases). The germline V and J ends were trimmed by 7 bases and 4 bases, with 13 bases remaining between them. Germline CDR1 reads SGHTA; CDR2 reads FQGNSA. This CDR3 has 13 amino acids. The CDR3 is CASTGGGPETQYF. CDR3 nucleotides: TGTGCCAGCACCGGCGGAGGCCCAGAGACCCAGTACTTC. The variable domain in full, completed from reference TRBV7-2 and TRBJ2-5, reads GAGVSQSPSNKVTEKGKDVELRCDPISGHTALYWYRQSLGQGLEFLIYFQGNSAPDKSGLPSDRFSAERTGGSVSTLTIQRTQQEDSAVYLCASTGGGPETQYFGPGTRLLVL.

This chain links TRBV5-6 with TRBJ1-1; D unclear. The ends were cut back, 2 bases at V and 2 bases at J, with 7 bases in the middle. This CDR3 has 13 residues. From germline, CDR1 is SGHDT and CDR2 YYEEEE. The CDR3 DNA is TGTGCCAGCAGCTTCGGTGGTAACACTGAAGCTTTCTTT. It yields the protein CASSFGGNTEAFF.

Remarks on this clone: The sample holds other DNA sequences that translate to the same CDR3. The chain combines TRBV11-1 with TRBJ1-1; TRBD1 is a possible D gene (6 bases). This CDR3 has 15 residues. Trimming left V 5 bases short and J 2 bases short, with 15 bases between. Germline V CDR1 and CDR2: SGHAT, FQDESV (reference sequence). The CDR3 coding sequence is TGTGCCAGCAGCCTTCAGGGTGGGGGCAACACTGAAGCTTTCTTT. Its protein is CASSLQGGGNTEAFF. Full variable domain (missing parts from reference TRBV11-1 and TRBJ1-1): EAEVAQSPRYKITEKSQAVAFWCDPISGHATLYWYRQILGQGPELLVQFQDESVVDDSQLPKDRFSAERLKGVDSTLKIQPAELGDSAMYLCASSLQGGGNTEAFFGQGTRLTVV.

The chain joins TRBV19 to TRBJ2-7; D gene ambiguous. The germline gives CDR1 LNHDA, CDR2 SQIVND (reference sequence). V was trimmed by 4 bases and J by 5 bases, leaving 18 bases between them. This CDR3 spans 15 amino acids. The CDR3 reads CASSTDLVTTDEQYF. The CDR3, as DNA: TGTGCCAGTAGTACAGACCTTGTCACGACCGACGAGCAGTACTTC.

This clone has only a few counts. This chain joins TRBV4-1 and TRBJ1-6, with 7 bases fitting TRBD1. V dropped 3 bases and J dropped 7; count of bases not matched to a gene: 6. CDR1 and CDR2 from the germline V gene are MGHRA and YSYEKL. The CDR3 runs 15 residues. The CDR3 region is CASSQGDRRNSPLHF. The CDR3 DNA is TGCGCCAGCAGCCAGGGGGACAGAAGAAATTCACCCCTCCACTTT.

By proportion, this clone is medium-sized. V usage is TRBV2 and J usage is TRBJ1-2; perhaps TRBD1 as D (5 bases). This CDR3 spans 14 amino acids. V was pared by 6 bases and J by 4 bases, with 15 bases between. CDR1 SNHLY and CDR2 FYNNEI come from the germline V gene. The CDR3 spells CASRSRTGPYGYTF. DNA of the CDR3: TGTGCCAGCAGGTCCCGGACGGGGCCCTATGGCTACACCTTC.

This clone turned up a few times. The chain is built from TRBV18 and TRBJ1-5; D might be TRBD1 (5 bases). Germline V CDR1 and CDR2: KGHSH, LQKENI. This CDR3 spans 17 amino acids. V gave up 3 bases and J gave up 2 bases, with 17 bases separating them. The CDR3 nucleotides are TGTGCCAGCTCACCGGGACCGGGCCAGTTGGGCAATCAGCCCCAGCATTTT. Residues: CASSPGPGQLGNQPQHF.

CDR3 sequence (DNA): TGTGCCAGCAGCTCAACCCCTCGGACTAGCAATGAGCAGTTCTTC. It yields the protein CASSSTPRTSNEQFF. The rearrangement uses TRBV7-2 and TRBJ2-1; 7 bases align to TRBD2. The CDR3 has 15 amino acids. Germline CDR1 reads SGHTA; CDR2 reads FQGNSA. With 4 bases clipped from V and 6 bases from J, the junction kept 9 bases outside the gene matches.

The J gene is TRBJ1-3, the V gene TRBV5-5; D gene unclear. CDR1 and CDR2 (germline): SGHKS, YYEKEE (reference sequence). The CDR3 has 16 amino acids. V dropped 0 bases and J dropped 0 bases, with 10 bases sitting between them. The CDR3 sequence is CASSLAGGVSGNTIYF. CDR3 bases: TGTGCCAGCAGCTTGGCCGGCGGAGTCTCTGGAAACACCATATATTTT.

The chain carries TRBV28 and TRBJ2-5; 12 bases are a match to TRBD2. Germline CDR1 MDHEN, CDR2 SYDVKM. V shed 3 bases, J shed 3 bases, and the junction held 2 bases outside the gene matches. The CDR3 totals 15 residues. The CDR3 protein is CASSFLAGGKETQYF. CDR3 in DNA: TGTGCCAGCAGTTTTCTAGCGGGGGGGAAAGAGACCCAGTACTTC.

CDR3 loop: CASSLGGGVKEETQYF. DNA of the CDR3: TGTGCCAGCAGTTTAGGGGGCGGTGTGAAAGAGGAGACCCAGTACTTC. The rearrangement links TRBV28 to TRBJ2-5; D possibly corresponds to TRBD1 (6 bases). Trimming cost V 2 bases and J 5 bases, with 18 bases left between them. Germline values: CDR1 MDHEN, CDR2 SYDVKM. There are 16 residues in the CDR3. The whole variable domain, remainder taken from reference TRBV28 and TRBJ2-5, is DVKVTQSSRYLVKRTGEKVFLECVQDMDHENMFWYRQDPGLGLRLIYFSYDVKMKEKGDIPEGYSVSREKKERFSLILESASTNQTSMYLCASSLGGGVKEETQYFGPGTRLLVL.

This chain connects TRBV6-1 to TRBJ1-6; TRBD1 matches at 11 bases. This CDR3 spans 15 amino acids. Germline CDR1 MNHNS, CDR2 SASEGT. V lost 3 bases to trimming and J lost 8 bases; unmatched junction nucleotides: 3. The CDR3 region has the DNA TGTGCCAGCAGTGAGGGACAGGGGGAGGATTCACCCCTCCACTTT. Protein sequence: CASSEGQGEDSPLHF.

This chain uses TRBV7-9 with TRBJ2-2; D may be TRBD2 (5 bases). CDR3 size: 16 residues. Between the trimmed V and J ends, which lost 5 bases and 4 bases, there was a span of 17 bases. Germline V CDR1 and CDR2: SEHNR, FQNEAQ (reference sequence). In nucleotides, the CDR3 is TGTGCCAGCAGCCTTCGGACGGGGAGTGGCACCGGGGAGCTGTTTTTT. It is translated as CASSLRTGSGTGELFF.

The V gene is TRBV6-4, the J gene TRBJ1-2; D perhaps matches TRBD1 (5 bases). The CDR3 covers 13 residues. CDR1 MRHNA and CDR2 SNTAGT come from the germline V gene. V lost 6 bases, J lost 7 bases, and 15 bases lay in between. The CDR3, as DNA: TGTGCCAGCAGACCTCAGGGTGGTCGTGGCTACACCTTC. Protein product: CASRPQGGRGYTF.

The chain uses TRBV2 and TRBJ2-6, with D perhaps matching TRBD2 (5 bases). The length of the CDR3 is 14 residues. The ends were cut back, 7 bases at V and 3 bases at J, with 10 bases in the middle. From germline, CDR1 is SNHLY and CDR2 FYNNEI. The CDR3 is CASKEVGGANVLTF. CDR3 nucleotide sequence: TGTGCCAGCAAGGAGGTTGGTGGGGCCAACGTCCTGACTTTC.

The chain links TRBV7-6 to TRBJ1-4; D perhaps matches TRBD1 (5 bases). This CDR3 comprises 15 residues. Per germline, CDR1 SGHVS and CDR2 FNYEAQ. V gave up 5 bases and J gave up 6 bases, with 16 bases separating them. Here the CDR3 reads CASSPRGNSDEKLFF. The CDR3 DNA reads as TGTGCCAGCAGCCCGCGGGGGAATTCGGATGAAAAACTGTTTTTT.

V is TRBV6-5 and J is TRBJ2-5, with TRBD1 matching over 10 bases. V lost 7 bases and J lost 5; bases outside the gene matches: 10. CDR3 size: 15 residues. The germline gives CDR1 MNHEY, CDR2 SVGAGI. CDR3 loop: CASTAGTGEWETQYF. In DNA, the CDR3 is TGTGCCAGCACCGCCGGGACAGGGGAATGGGAGACCCAGTACTTC.

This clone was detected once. As DNA, the CDR3 is TGTGCCAGCAGTCCCAGGACAGGGAGCTCCTACGAGCAGTACTTC. It yields the protein CASSPRTGSSYEQYF. V gene TRBV27 combines with J gene TRBJ2-7, with 8 bases lining up with TRBD1. Trimming took 5 bases from V and 0 from J; bases not matched to a gene: 6. This CDR3 has 15 amino acids. From germline, CDR1 is MNHEY and CDR2 SMNVEV (reference sequence).

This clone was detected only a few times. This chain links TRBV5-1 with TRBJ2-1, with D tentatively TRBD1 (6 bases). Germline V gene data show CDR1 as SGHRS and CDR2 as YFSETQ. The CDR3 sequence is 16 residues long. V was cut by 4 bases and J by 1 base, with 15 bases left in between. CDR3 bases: TGCGCCAGCAGCGCCGGACAGCAACTGTCCTACAATGAGCAGTTCTTC. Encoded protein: CASSAGQQLSYNEQFF.

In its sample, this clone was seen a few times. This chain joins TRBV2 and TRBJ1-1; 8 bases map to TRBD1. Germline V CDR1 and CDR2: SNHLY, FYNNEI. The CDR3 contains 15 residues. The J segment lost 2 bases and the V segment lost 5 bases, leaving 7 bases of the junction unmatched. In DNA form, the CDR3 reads TGTGCCAGCAGTAATCAAGGACAGGGAAACACTGAAGCTTTCTTT. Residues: CASSNQGQGNTEAFF.

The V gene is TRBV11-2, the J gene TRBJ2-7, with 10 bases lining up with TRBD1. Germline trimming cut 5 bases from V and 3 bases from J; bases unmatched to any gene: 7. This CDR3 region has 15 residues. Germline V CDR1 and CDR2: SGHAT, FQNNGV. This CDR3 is CASSGKGTGVYEQYF. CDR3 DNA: TGTGCCAGCAGCGGGAAGGGGACAGGGGTCTACGAGCAGTACTTC. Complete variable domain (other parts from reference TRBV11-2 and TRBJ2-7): EAGVAQSPRYKIIEKRQSVAFWCNPISGHATLYWYQQILGQGPKLLIQFQNNGVVDDSQLPKDRFSAERLKGVDSTLKIQPAKLEDSAVYLCASSGKGTGVYEQYFGPGTRLTVT.